Listed below are T cell receptor beta chains from one sample, sequenced in a study of T cells expressing NK-cell markers. TCRdb re-called the 5' RACE reads; one entry per CDR3 protein, DNA not given. The table lists about 390,000 distinct CDR3 sequences. Material: blood T cells: a sorted CD56 or NKG2C T cell subset, CD4+ or CD8+ T cells, or bulk PBMC T cells (not recorded which). Receptors originate from a woman in her forties or fifties in good health. The CDR3 runs from the conserved cysteine through the conserved F or W.

J	V	CDR3
TRBJ2-2	TRBV6-4	CASSDSFGSSSGANTGELFF
TRBJ2-1	TRBV3-1	CASRRTSGAPASYNEQFF
TRBJ2-2	TRBV12-3/TRBV12-4	CASSLIGTSGRDTGELFF
TRBJ2-3	TRBV19	CATIGTSGRSDTQYF
TRBJ2-3	TRBV12-3/TRBV12-4	CASNPDRGKYTDTQYF
TRBJ2-2	TRBV12-3/TRBV12-4	CASSPRLASAGELFF
TRBJ2-1	TRBV15	CATSRGGSPVIAFF
TRBJ2-1	TRBV9	CASSVASWESQFF
TRBJ1-4	TRBV12-3/TRBV12-4	CASSPGDRGGEKLFF
TRBJ2-3	TRBV14	CASSPYQEGGHTDTQYF
TRBJ2-6	TRBV10-3	CATIPSGANVLTF
TRBJ2-2	TRBV7-8	CASSLGLPHTGELFF
TRBJ2-3	TRBV20-1	CSARSGLAGDTDTQYF
TRBJ2-1	TRBV6-1	CASSGGWNEQFF
TRBJ1-1	TRBV29-1	CSVELGVGGFGAFF
TRBJ1-1	TRBV19	CASSIVTLGQGERAEAFF
TRBJ2-1	TRBV7-6	CASSWTGGKNEQFF
TRBJ2-7	TRBV4-1	CASSLGLAGVGEQYF
TRBJ2-2	TRBV30	CAWRSLAGGFRNTGELFF
TRBJ2-2	TRBV5-6	CASSLFGGRAGELFF
TRBJ2-2	TRBV29-1	CSVEVRVGELFF
TRBJ2-7	TRBV14	CASSPRLRTYEQYF
TRBJ2-1	TRBV12-5	CASDLPTVSYNEQFF
TRBJ1-5	TRBV2	CASSDRVGSNQPQHF
TRBJ1-2	TRBV19	CASSIPGSFYGYTF
TRBJ2-1	TRBV4-2	CASSQVRGDNEQFF
TRBJ2-1	TRBV10-3	CAISWDRGLDEQFF
TRBJ2-3	TRBV29-1	CSVRQDGRQYF
TRBJ1-5	TRBV12-3/TRBV12-4	CASSLAPWDRGNQPQHF
TRBJ2-5	TRBV30	CAWKAQWETQYF
TRBJ2-7	TRBV20-1	CSARTGDEVYEQYF
TRBJ2-1	TRBV19	CASSPQLAGEQFF
TRBJ2-3	TRBV9	CASSPADYQGDTQYF
TRBJ1-1	TRBV18	CASSPVGNTEAFF
TRBJ2-3	TRBV11-2	CASSSPTRDTQYF
TRBJ2-3	TRBV3-1	CASSLAGGLDTQYF
TRBJ1-2	TRBV15	CATSRDIGGGAGYTF
TRBJ2-2	TRBV5-1	CASSLYLAGTNTGELFF
TRBJ2-5	TRBV12-3/TRBV12-4	CASRSGIRGQETQYF
TRBJ1-4	TRBV29-1	CSVRYGGLEEKLFF
TRBJ1-5	TRBV12-3/TRBV12-4	CASTTASNQPQHF
TRBJ2-5	TRBV3-1	CASSHIVGVGETQYF
TRBJ2-2	TRBV7-8	CASSRGQGSSGELFF
TRBJ1-2	TRBV3-1	CASSQRSGQSYYGYTF
TRBJ1-1	TRBV18	CASSPPKVPPHMNTEAFF
TRBJ2-1	TRBV7-6	CASSLALGLSSYNEQFF
TRBJ1-4	TRBV6-1	CASSEVGRIFGGLFF
TRBJ2-7	TRBV7-2	CASSFLAGHEQYF
TRBJ2-1	TRBV9	CASSVAGVLSSYNEQFF
TRBJ2-7	TRBV5-6	CASSRPDSAYEQYF
TRBJ1-2	TRBV19	CASKIRDSYGYTF
TRBJ2-1	TRBV5-1	CASSHRQRDPYNEQFF
TRBJ2-2	TRBV10-2	CASSLDRVRGELFF